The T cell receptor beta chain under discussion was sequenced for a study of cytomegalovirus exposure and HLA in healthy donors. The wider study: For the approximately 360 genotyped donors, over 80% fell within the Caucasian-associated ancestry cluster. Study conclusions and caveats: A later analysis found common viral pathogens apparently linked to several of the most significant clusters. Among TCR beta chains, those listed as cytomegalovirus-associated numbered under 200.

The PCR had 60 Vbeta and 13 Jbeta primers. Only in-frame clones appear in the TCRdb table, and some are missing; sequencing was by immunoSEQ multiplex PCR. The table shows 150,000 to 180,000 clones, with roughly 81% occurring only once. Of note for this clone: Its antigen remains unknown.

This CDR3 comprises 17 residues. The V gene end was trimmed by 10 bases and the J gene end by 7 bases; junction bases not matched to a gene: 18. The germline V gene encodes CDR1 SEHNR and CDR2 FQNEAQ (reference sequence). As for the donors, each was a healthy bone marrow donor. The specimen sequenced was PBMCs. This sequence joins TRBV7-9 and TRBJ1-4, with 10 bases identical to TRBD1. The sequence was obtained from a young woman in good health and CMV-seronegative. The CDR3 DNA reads TGTGCCACCGAACCCCCGGGACAGGGGACGTTGGGTGAAAAACTGTTTTTT. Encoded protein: CATEPPGQGTLGEKLFF. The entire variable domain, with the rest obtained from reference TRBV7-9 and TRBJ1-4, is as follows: DTGVSQNPRHKITKRGQNVTFRCDPISEHNRLYWYRQTLGQGPEFLTYFQNEAQLEKSRLLSDRFSAERPKGSFSTLEIQRTEQGDSAMYLCATEPPGQGTLGEKLFFGSGTQLSVL.